This TCR beta chain was identified during a study of T cell responses to AZD1222 COVID-19 vaccine. Profiled with immunoSEQ multiplex PCR; TCRdb holds only in-frame clones, not every one. The sample has 130,000 to 150,000 clones, 75% to 90% seen once; the top ten hold about 4%. Germline CDR1 is SGDLS and CDR2 is YYNGEE. The junction had 5 bases not matched to a gene; V was cut back by 4 bases and J by 5 bases. The CDR3 is 15 amino acids. On this clone: The target antigen is unknown. The same CDR3 arises from other DNA sequences in this sample as well.

Points from the study as a whole: Distributed over spike, vaccine-associated CD4 TCRs predominated at 160-218 and 743-854. Receipt of two AZD1222 doses was followed by a rise in Spike-specific TCR breadth and depth.

Sequencing was performed on peripheral blood, taken on day 0 of MenACWY control vaccination. The TCR was taken from an adult in good health. The chain links TRBV9 to TRBJ2-1; 11 nucleotides agree with TRBD2. DNA for the CDR3: TGTGCCAGCAGCCCTCGACTAGCGGGGAACAATGAGCAGTTCTTC. Its protein product is CASSPRLAGNNEQFF.